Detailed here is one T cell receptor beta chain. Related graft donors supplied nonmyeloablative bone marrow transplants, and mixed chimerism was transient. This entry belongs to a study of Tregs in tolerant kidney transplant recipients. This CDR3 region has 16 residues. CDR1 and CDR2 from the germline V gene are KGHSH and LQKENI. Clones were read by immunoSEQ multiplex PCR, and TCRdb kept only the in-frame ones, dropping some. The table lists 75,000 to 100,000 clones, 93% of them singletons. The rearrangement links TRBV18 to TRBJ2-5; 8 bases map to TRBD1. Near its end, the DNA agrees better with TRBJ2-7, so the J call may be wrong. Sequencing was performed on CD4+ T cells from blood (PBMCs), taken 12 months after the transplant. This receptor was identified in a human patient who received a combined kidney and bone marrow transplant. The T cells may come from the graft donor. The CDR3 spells CASSPQRTGTTYEQYF. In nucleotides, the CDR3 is TGTGCCAGCTCACCACAAAGGACAGGGACAACCTACGAGCAGTACTTC.